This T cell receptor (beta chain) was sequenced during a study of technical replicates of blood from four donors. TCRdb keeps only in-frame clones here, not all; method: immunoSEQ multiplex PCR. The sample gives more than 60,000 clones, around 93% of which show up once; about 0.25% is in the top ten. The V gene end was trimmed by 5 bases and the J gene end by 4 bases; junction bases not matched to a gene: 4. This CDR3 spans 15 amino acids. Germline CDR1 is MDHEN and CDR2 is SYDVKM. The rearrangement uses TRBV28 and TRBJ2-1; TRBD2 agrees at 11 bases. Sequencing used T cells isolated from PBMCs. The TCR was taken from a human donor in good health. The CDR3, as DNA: TGTGCCAGCAGTCTCGGGACTAGCGGTTACAATGAGCAGTTCTTC. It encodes CASSLGTSGYNEQFF.